These T cell receptor beta chains were read from a single sample in a study of blood T cell repertoires in COVID-19. This table comes from immunoSEQ multiplex PCR, and its TCRdb copy is limited to in-frame clones, with some not included. This table has roughly 60,000 clones, 65% to 85% appearing once. Sequenced sample: peripheral blood. These receptors came from a young man with COVID-19, enrolled during active disease. CDR3s include the opening cysteine and the closing phenylalanine or tryptophan. Fields, in order: J gene, D gene, V gene, clone size, CDR3 DNA, CDR3 protein. The D gene is left open where the match is weak. Clone size appears in some rows only: once, few, many, or a class for an expanded clone.

TRBJ1-5 | TRBD1 | TRBV6-2/TRBV6-3 | . | TGTGCCAGCAGTAAGATACAGGGGGACCTGGGGCCCCAGCATTTT | CASSKIQGDLGPQHF
TRBJ2-5 | TRBD1 | TRBV3-1/TRBV3-2 | once | TGTGCCAGCAGCCGCGGACAGGACGAGACCCAGTACTTC | CASSRGQDETQYF
TRBJ2-7 | TRBD1 | TRBV4-1 | . | TGCGCCAGCAGCCAAGCTCCGGGACAGGGCCACGAGCAGTACTTC | CASSQAPGQGHEQYF
TRBJ1-4 | . | TRBV2 | . | TGTGCTGGACAGCTTAATGAAAAACTGTTTTTT | CAGQLNEKLFF
TRBJ2-3 | . | TRBV27 | once | TGTGCCAGCAGTCCGACTAGCACAGATACGCAGTATTTT | CASSPTSTDTQYF
TRBJ2-7 | TRBD2 | TRBV28 | few | TGTGCCAGCAACAGCGGGAGCGGCGAGCAGTACTTC | CASNSGSGEQYF
TRBJ2-5 | TRBD2 | TRBV15 | . | TGTGCCACCAGCAGCGGGACTAGCGGATCCGTAGAGACCCAGTACTTC | CATSSGTSGSVETQYF
TRBJ2-3 | . | TRBV7-2 | . | TGTGCCAGCAGCTTAGTCGCGTCAGATACGCAGTATTTT | CASSLVASDTQYF
TRBJ1-2 | TRBD1 | TRBV4-1 | . | TGCGCCAGCAGCCAAGCTTTACCGGGACAGGGGGCACATAACTATGGCTACACCTTC | CASSQALPGQGAHNYGYTF
TRBJ2-1 | TRBD1 | TRBV11-2 | . | TGTGCCAGCAGCTTAAGCGACAGGGGGTACAATGAGCAGTTCTTC | CASSLSDRGYNEQFF
TRBJ2-3 | . | TRBV9 | . | TGTGCCAGCAGCGCGACCCCAGGGACGCAGTATTTT | CASSATPGTQYF
TRBJ1-1 | TRBD1 | TRBV19 | once | TGTGCCAGTAGTTTGGCGACAGGGGCCTCAACTGAAGCTTTCTTT | CASSLATGASTEAFF
TRBJ1-5 | TRBD1 | TRBV5-8 | . | TGTGCCAGCAGCCCTGGGACAGGGAAAAATCAGCCCCAGCATTTT | CASSPGTGKNQPQHF
TRBJ2-3 | TRBD2 | TRBV6-2/TRBV6-3 | . | TGTGCCAGCAGCCCCCTAGCGGGACTTACGCAGTATTTT | CASSPLAGLTQYF
TRBJ2-7 | TRBD1 | TRBV18 | . | TGTGCCAGCTCACCGCAGGGGGCCAACGAGCAGTACTTC | CASSPQGANEQYF
TRBJ1-5 | . | TRBV28 | few | TGTGCCAGCAGTTTATTAAAGCAGGGTGGAGGCAATCAGCCCCAGCATTTT | CASSLLKQGGGNQPQHF
TRBJ1-1 | . | TRBV28 | . | TGTGCCAGCAGTTTAAGCGTGACTGAAGCTTTCTTT | CASSLSVTEAFF
TRBJ1-2 | . | TRBV27 | . | TGTGCCAGCAGTTTATTAGCACGAGGCTATGGCTACACCTTC | CASSLLARGYGYTF
TRBJ2-7 | . | TRBV18 | few | TGTGCCAGCTCCTCCCAGGGGTCCACCTACGAGCAGTACTTC | CASSSQGSTYEQYF
TRBJ1-3 | . | TRBV2 | . | TGTGCCAGCAAAGACAGCTCTGGAAACACCATATATTTT | CASKDSSGNTIYF
TRBJ2-7 | TRBD1 | TRBV23-1 | . | TGCGCCAGCACTCCCAAAGAGGGGGACAGGGTGGTCCACGAGCAGTACTTC | CASTPKEGDRVVHEQYF
TRBJ2-2 | TRBD2 | TRBV6-2/TRBV6-3 | . | TGTGCCAGCAGCCGTAGCGGGGCCTACACCGGGGAGCTGTTTTTT | CASSRSGAYTGELFF
TRBJ2-3 | . | TRBV2 | . | TGTGCCAGCAGCCCTAGCGACGATACGCAGTATTTT | CASSPSDDTQYF
TRBJ2-1 | . | TRBV2 | . | TGTGCCAGCCTAGAGACGAGGAAAAAACAGTTCTTC | CASLETRKKQFF
TRBJ1-2 | TRBD1 | TRBV10-2 | . | TGCGCCAGCAGGAGGGACAGCTATGGCTACACCTTC | CASRRDSYGYTF
TRBJ2-2 | . | TRBV4-3 | . | TGCGCCAGCAGCCAAGATCCCTCCATGGAGAAGTTCAGAGGCGGAGAGCTGTTTTTT | CASSQDPSMEKFRGGELFF
TRBJ1-1 | . | TRBV19 | once | TGTGCCAGTAGTATAGATAGCCTGAACACTGAAGCTTTCTTT | CASSIDSLNTEAFF
TRBJ2-7 | TRBD2 | TRBV19 | . | TGTGCCAGTAGTATTCGGACTAGCGGGCCACTCCGCTCCTACGAGCAGTACTTC | CASSIRTSGPLRSYEQYF
TRBJ2-1 | TRBD2 | TRBV6-6 | . | TGTGCCAGCAGTCCTCCGGGACTATCTTACAATGAGCAGTTCTTC | CASSPPGLSYNEQFF
TRBJ1-4 | . | TRBV5-1 | once | TGCGCCAGCAGCCCGTTAAAGCCTAATGAAAAACTGTTTTTT | CASSPLKPNEKLFF
TRBJ1-2 | . | TRBV9 | . | TGTGCCAGCAGCCAATCTCCCGGGGGGGCAGGAGGTGGCTACACCTTC | CASSQSPGGAGGGYTF
TRBJ2-3 | . | TRBV19 | . | TGTGCCAGTAGTAATAGCGGTAGCACAGATACGCAGTATTTT | CASSNSGSTDTQYF
TRBJ2-7 | . | TRBV28 | once | TGTGCCAGCACCTACGGGGGCGAGCAGTACTTC | CASTYGGEQYF
TRBJ2-1 | TRBD2 | TRBV7-9 | few | TGTGCCAGCAGCCCCGGTAGCGGGAGGGCCAGGAATGAGCAGTTCTTC | CASSPGSGRARNEQFF
TRBJ2-1 | . | TRBV9 | once | TGTGCCAGCAGCTCTCCCTATCCGGGAGAGGGTAATGAGCAGTTCTTC | CASSSPYPGEGNEQFF
TRBJ2-2 | . | TRBV6-4 | . | TGTGCCAGCAGTGACTCGGGCTTCACCGGGGAGCTGTTTTTT | CASSDSGFTGELFF
TRBJ1-6 | . | TRBV5-4 | few | TGTGCCAGCAGCCCAAACAGGGAGAATTCACCCCTCCACTTT | CASSPNRENSPLHF
TRBJ2-1 | TRBD2 | TRBV2 | . | TGTGCCAGCAATAGCGGGAGTACGGATGAGCAGTTCTTC | CASNSGSTDEQFF
TRBJ2-7 | TRBD1 | TRBV11-2 | few | TGTGCCAGCAGCCCGACAGGGGTCGAGCAGTACTTC | CASSPTGVEQYF
TRBJ2-7 | . | TRBV6-5 | once | TGTGCCAGCACCCAGCGGAGGCTTGGTTACGAGCAGTACTTC | CASTQRRLGYEQYF
TRBJ1-5 | . | TRBV11-2 | . | TGTGCCAGCAGCCCAGGGTGGACAGATCAGCCCCAGCATTTT | CASSPGWTDQPQHF
TRBJ2-1 | . | TRBV11-2 | . | TGTGCCAGCGGAACGCTAGGAGTCGACAATGAGCAGTTCTTC | CASGTLGVDNEQFF
TRBJ2-2 | . | TRBV6-6 | . | TGTGCCAGCAGTTATGCGACCGGGGAGCTGTTTTTT | CASSYATGELFF
TRBJ2-7 | . | TRBV6-6 | few | TGTGCCACCAGAAACCCTCGGGGGACCTACGAGCAGTACTTC | CATRNPRGTYEQYF
TRBJ2-1 | . | TRBV10-3 | . | TGTGCCATCAGTGAGTCGGGAGCGGAGAATGAGCAGTTCTTC | CAISESGAENEQFF
TRBJ1-1 | TRBD1 | TRBV27 | . | TGTGCCAGCAGAAAGACAGGGGACGAAGCTTTCTTT | CASRKTGDEAFF
TRBJ1-1 | . | TRBV2 | . | TGTGCCAGCAGGGCAGACAGCCCTGTAACTTTCTTT | CASRADSPVTFF
TRBJ2-1 | TRBD2 | TRBV4-2 | once | TGTGCCAGCAGCCGAAGCGGGGGTGTGAGCTCCTACAATGAGCAGTTCTTC | CASSRSGGVSSYNEQFF
TRBJ2-1 | TRBD1 | TRBV10-2 | . | TGCGCCTCACGATTACGGACAGGGGTGGGGGATGAGCAGTTCTTC | CASRLRTGVGDEQFF
TRBJ2-7 | . | TRBV21-1 | . | TGTGCCAGCAAACAAGGAGGGTTAGGCAACGAGCAGTACTTC | CASKQGGLGNEQYF
TRBJ1-5 | TRBD1 | TRBV2 | few | TGTGCCAGCAGTGACAGGGGGGACAATCAGCCCCAGCATTTT | CASSDRGDNQPQHF
TRBJ2-5 | TRBD1 | TRBV5-8 | once | TGTGCCAGCAGCTTGCAGGGGGCGTGGGACGAGACCCAGTACTTC | CASSLQGAWDETQYF
TRBJ1-6 | . | TRBV3-1/TRBV3-2 | . | TGTGCCAGCAGCCAAATATCGGGGGTTAGTAATTCACCCCTCCACTTT | CASSQISGVSNSPLHF
TRBJ2-2 | . | TRBV11-2 | . | TGTGCCAGCAGCTTAAAGTTCCGGGCGGGGTTCGCCGGGGAGCTGTTTTTT | CASSLKFRAGFAGELFF
TRBJ2-7 | TRBD2 | TRBV5-5 | . | TGTGCCAGCAGCCGTACTAGCGCCGACTACGAGCAGTACTTC | CASSRTSADYEQYF
TRBJ2-3 | . | TRBV19 | once | TGTGCCAGTAGTTCCCGGGACAAGGTACATGATACGCAGTATTTT | CASSSRDKVHDTQYF
TRBJ1-2 | TRBD1 | TRBV6-1 | . | TGTGCCAGCAGTGACGCCGGGAGACAGGGGGCCGTTGGCTACACCTTC | CASSDAGRQGAVGYTF